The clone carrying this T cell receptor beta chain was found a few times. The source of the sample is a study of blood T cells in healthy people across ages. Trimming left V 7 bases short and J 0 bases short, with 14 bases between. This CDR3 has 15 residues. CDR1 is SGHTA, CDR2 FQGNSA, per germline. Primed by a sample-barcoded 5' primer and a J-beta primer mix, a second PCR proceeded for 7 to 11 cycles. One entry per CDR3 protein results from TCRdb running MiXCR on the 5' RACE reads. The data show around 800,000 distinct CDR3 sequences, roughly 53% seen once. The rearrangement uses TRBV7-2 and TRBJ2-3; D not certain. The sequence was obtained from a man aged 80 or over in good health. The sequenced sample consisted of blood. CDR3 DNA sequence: TGTGCCAGCAAACAAACACCACCTAGCACAGATACGCAGTATTTT. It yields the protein CASKQTPPSTDTQYF.